This T cell receptor (beta chain) was captured in a study of T cell clones after liver transplantation. Study at large: A pre-transplant mixed lymphocyte reaction with TCRbeta sequencing defined graft-donor-reactive clones followed in post-transplant blood. Timepoints were pre-transplant, pre-withdrawal, and after withdrawal was completed or failed. Subjects received no induction therapy and standard immunosuppression until randomization at 12-24 months post-transplant. Study findings and constraints: Graft donor-reactive T cells possibly entered the graft instead of undergoing deletion.

For this clone: Antigen unknown.

The CDR3 runs 14 residues. Trimming left V 0 bases short and J 7 bases short, with 13 bases between. Germline V CDR1 and CDR2: SGHNT, YYREEE (reference sequence). Measured with immunoSEQ multiplex PCR; TCRdb has only the in-frame clones, and not every one. This repertoire shows about 9,900 clones, roughly 85% found once; its top ten account for more than 15%. The V gene is TRBV5-4, the J gene TRBJ1-2; TRBD1 is a possible D gene (5 bases). Sequenced here: CD8+ T cells from blood, sampled before liver transplant. This sequence was found in a human donor who received a liver transplant. In nucleotides, the CDR3 is TGTGCCAGCAGCTTGGCCGTAGGGGAGGTTGGCTACACCTTC. It is translated as CASSLAVGEVGYTF.